The clone carrying this TCR beta chain was seen at least ten times. The data originate from a study of T cells in Graves' hyperthyroidism and ophthalmopathy. Researchers amplified the TCR beta CDR3 regions from RNA transcripts. An initial round of RT-PCR targeting the TCR CDR3 relied on the HTBI primer set. Using its own MiXCR run on the multiplex PCR reads, TCRdb lists one record per CDR3 protein. This table has about 400,000 distinct CDR3 sequences, about an eighth appearing once. Germline CDR1 and CDR2: SQVTM and ANQGSEA. Losses at the gene ends were 7 bases for V and 5 bases for J; bases not matched to a gene: 5. The CDR3 consists of 14 residues. This sample holds PBMCs from 8 to 10 ml fresh peripheral blood.

This chain joins TRBV29-1 and TRBJ2-5; 15 nucleotides agree with TRBD2. Sequenced sample: blood. The clonotype originates from a woman aged 18 to 35 with Graves' hyperthyroidism. DNA for the CDR3: TGCAGCGGAGGACTAGCGGGAGGGGGGGAGACCCAGTACTTC. Protein product: CSGGLAGGGETQYF.